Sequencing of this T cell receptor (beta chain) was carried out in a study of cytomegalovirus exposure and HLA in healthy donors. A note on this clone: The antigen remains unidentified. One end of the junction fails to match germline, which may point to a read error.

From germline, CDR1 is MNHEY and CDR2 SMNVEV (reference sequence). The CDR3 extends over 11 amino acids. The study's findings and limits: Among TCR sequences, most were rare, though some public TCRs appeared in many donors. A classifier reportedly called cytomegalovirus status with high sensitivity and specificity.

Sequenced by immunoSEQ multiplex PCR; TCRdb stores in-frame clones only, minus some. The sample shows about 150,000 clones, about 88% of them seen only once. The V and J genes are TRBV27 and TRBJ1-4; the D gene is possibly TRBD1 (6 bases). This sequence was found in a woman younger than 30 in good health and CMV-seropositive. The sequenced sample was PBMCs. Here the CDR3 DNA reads TGTGCCTGTCAATGGGGACAAAGAAGGATTTTT. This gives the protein CACQWGQRRIF.